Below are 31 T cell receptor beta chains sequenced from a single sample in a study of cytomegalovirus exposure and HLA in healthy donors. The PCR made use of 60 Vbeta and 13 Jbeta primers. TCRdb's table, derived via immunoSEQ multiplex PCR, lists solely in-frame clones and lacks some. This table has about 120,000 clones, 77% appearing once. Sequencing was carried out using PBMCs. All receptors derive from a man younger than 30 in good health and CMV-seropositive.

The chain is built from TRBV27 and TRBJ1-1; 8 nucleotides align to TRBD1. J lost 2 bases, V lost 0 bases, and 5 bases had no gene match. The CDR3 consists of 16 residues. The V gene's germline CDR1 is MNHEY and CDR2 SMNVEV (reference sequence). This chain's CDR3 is CASSLSLTGGNTEAFF. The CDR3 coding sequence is TGTGCCAGCAGTTTATCTCTCACAGGGGGAAACACTGAAGCTTTCTTT.

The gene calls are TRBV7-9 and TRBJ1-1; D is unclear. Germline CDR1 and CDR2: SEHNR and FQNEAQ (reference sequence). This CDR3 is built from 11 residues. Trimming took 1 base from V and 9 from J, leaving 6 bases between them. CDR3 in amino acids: CASSLGTKAFF. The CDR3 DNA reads TGTGCCAGCAGCTTAGGGACTAAAGCTTTCTTT.

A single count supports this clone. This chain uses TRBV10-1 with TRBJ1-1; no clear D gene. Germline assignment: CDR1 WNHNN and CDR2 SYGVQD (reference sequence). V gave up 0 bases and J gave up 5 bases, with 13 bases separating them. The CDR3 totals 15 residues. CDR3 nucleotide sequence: TGCGCCAGCAGTGAGTCAGGAGGCCTCGGGACTGAAGCTTTCTTT. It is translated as CASSESGGLGTEAFF.

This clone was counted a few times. CDR3 sequence (DNA): TGCGCCAGCAGCCAAGAGTGGGCGGGAGTCGATGAGCAGTTCTTC. It specifies CASSQEWAGVDEQFF. The chain joins TRBV4-1 to TRBJ2-1, with 7 bases aligning to TRBD2. The CDR3 has 15 residues. Germline values: CDR1 MGHRA, CDR2 YSYEKL. After removal of 0 bases from V and 8 bases from J, the junction contained 7 bases not matched to a gene.

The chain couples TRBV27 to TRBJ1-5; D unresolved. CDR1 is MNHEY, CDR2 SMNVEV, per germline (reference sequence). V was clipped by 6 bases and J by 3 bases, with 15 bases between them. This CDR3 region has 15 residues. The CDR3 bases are TGTGCCAGCAGCTCTACCTACGGTTACAATCAGCCCCAGCATTTT. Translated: CASSSTYGYNQPQHF.

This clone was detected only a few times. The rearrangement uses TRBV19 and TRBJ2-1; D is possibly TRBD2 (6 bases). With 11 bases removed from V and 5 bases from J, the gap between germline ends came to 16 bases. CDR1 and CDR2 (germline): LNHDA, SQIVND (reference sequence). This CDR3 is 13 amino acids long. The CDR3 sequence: CAASGLWNNEQFF. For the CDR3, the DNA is TGTGCCGCCAGCGGGCTTTGGAACAATGAGCAGTTCTTC.

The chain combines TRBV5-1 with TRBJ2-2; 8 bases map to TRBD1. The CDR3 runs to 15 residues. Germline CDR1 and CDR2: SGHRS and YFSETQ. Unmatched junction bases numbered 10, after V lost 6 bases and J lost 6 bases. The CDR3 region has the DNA TGCGCCAGCACCCCCGGACAGGGTTCGCCCGGGGAGCTGTTTTTT. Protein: CASTPGQGSPGELFF.

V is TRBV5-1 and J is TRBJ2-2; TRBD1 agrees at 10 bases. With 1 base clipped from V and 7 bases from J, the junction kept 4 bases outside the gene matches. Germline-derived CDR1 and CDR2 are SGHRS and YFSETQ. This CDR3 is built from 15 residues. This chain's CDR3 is CASSLIGTGVGELFF. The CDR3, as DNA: TGCGCCAGCAGCTTGATCGGGACAGGGGTCGGGGAGCTGTTTTTT.

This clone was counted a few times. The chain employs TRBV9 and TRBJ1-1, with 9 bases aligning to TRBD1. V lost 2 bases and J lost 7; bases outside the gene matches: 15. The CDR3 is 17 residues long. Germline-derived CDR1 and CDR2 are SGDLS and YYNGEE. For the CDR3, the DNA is TGTGCCAGCAGCGTTATTCCCACACAGGGGGCGTACGGTGAAGCTTTCTTT. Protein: CASSVIPTQGAYGEAFF.

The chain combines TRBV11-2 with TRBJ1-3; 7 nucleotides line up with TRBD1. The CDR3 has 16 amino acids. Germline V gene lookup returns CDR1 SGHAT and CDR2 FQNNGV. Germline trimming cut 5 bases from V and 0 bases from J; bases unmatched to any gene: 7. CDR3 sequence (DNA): TGTGCCAGCAGCCCGGCTACAGGGGTCTCTGGAAACACCATATATTTT. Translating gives CASSPATGVSGNTIYF. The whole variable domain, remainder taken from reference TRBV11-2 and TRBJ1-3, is EAGVAQSPRYKIIEKRQSVAFWCNPISGHATLYWYQQILGQGPKLLIQFQNNGVVDDSQLPKDRFSAERLKGVDSTLKIQPAKLEDSAVYLCASSPATGVSGNTIYFGEGSWLTVV.

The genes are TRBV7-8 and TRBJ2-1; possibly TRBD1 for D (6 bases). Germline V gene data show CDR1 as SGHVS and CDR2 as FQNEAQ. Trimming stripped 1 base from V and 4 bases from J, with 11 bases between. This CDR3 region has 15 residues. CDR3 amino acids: CASSLGQARYNEQFF. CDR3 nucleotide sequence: TGTGCCAGCAGCTTAGGACAGGCTCGATACAATGAGCAGTTCTTC.

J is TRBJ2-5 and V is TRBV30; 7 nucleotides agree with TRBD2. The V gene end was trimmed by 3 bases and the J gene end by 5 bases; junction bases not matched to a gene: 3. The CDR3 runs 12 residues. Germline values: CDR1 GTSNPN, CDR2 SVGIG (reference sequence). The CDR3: CAWSGGSETQYF. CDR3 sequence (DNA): TGTGCCTGGAGCGGGGGGTCGGAGACCCAGTACTTC.

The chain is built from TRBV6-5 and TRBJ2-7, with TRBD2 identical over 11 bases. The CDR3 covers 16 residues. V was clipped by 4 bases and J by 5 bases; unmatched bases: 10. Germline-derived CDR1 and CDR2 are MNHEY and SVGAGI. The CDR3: CASSSPTSGRLHEQYF. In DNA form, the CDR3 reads TGTGCCAGCAGTTCTCCCACTAGCGGGAGACTCCACGAGCAGTACTTC.

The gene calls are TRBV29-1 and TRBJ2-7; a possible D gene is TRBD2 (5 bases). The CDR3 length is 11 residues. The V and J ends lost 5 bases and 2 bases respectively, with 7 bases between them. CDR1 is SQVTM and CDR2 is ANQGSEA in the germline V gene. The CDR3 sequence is CSVTSTYEQYF. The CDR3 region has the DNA TGCAGCGTTACTAGTACCTACGAGCAGTACTTC.

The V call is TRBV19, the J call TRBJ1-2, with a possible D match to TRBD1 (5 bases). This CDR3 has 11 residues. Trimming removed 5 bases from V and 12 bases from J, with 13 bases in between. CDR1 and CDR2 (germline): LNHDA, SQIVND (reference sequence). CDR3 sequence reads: CASSFSGTNTF. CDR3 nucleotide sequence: TGTGCCAGTAGTTTTTCCGGGACTAACACCTTC.

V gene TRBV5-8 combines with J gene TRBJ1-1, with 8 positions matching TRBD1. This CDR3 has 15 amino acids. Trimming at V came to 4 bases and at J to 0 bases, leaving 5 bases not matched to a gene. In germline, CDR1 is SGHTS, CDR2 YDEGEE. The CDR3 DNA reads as TGTGCCAGCAGCCACGACAGGGGAGTGAACACTGAAGCTTTCTTT. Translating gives CASSHDRGVNTEAFF.

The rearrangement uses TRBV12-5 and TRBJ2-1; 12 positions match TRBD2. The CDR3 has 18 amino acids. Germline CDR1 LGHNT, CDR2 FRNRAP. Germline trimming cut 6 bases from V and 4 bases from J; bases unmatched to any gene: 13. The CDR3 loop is CASGRKTTSGRSYNEQFF. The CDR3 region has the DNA TGTGCTAGTGGCCGGAAGACGACTAGCGGGAGATCATACAATGAGCAGTTCTTC.

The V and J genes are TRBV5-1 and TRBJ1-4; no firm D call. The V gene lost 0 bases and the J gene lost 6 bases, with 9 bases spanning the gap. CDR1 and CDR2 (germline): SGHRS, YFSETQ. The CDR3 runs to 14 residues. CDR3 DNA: TGCGCCAGCAGCTTGGTCGCGAATGATGAAAAACTGTTTTTT. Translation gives CASSLVANDEKLFF. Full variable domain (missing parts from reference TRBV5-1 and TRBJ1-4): KAGVTQTPRYLIKTRGQQVTLSCSPISGHRSVSWYQQTPGQGLQFLFEYFSETQRNKGNFPGRFSGRQFSNSRSEMNVSTLELGDSALYLCASSLVANDEKLFFGSGTQLSVL.

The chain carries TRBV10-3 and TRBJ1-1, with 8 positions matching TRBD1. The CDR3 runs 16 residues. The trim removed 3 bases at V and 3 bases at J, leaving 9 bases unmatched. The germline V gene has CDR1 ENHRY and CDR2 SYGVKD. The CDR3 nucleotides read TGTGCCATCAGTGACCCCTTGACAGGGGCGGACACTGAAGCTTTCTTT. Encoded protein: CAISDPLTGADTEAFF.

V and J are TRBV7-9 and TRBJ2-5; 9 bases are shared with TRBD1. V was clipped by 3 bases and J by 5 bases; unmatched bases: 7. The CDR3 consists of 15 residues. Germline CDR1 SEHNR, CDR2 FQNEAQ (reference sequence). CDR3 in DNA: TGTGCCAGCAGCTTCCCGGGACAGGGTTGGGAGACCCAGTACTTC. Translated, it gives CASSFPGQGWETQYF.

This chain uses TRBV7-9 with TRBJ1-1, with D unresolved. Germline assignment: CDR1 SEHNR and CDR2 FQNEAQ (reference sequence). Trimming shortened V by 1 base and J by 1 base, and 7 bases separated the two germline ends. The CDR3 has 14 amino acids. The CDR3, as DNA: TGTGCCAGCAGCTTAGGGGCAGCGAACACTGAAGCTTTCTTT. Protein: CASSLGAANTEAFF. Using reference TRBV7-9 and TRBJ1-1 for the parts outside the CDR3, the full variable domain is DTGVSQNPRHKITKRGQNVTFRCDPISEHNRLYWYRQTLGQGPEFLTYFQNEAQLEKSRLLSDRFSAERPKGSFSTLEIQRTEQGDSAMYLCASSLGAANTEAFFGQGTRLTVV.

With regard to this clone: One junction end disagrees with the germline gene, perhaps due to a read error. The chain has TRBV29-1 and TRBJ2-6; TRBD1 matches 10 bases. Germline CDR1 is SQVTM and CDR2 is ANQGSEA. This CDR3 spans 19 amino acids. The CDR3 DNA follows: TGCAGCGTTGAAGCAGGACAGGGGGAGCTTGTGGCCGGGGCCAACGGCCTGACTTTC. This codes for CSVEAGQGELVAGANGLTF.

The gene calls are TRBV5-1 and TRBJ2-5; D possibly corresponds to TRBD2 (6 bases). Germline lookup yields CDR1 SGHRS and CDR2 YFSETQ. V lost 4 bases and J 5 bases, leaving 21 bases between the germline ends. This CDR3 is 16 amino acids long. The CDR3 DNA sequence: TGCGCCAGCAGCCTCCCCTTGGGCGGGACCCAGGAGACCCAGTACTTC. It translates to CASSLPLGGTQETQYF.

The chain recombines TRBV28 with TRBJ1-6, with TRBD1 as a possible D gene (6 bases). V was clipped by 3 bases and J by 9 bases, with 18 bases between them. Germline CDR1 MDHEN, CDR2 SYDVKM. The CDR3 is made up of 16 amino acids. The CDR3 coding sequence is TGTGCCAGCAGTTTGGGGGCACCAGTCGGCCTTTCACCCCTCCACTTT. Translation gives CASSLGAPVGLSPLHF. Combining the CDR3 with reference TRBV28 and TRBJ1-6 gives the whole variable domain DVKVTQSSRYLVKRTGEKVFLECVQDMDHENMFWYRQDPGLGLRLIYFSYDVKMKEKGDIPEGYSVSREKKERFSLILESASTNQTSMYLCASSLGAPVGLSPLHFGNGTRLTVT.

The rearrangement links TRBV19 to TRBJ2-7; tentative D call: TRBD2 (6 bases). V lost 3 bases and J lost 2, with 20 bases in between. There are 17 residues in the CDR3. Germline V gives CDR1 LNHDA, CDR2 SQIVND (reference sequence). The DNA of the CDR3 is TGTGCCAGTAGTATCCTTTCCAGACTAGGTGTCACCTACGAGCAGTACTTC. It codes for CASSILSRLGVTYEQYF.

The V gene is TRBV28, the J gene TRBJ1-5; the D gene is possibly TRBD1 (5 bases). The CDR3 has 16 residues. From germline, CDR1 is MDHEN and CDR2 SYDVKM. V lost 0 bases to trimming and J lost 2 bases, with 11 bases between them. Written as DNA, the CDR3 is TGTGCCAGCAGTTTATGGTTCAGGGTCGGCAATCAGCCCCAGCATTTT. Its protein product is CASSLWFRVGNQPQHF.

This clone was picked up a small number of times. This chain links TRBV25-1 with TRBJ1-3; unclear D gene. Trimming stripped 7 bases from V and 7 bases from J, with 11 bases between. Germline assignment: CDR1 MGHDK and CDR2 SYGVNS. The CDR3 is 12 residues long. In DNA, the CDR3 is TGTGCCAGCACCAGAACCGGGAACACCATATATTTT. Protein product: CASTRTGNTIYF.

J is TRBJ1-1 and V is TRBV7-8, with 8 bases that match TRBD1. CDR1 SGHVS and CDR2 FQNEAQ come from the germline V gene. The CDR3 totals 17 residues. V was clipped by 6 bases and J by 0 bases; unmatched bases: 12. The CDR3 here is CASSPQGGQGMNTEAFF. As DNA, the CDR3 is TGTGCCAGCAGTCCCCAAGGAGGACAGGGAATGAACACTGAAGCTTTCTTT. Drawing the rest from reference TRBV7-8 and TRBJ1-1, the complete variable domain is GAGVSQSPRYKVAKRGQDVALRCDPISGHVSLFWYQQALGQGPEFLTYFQNEAQLDKSGLPSDRFFAERPEGSVSTLKIQRTQQEDSAVYLCASSPQGGQGMNTEAFFGQGTRLTVV.

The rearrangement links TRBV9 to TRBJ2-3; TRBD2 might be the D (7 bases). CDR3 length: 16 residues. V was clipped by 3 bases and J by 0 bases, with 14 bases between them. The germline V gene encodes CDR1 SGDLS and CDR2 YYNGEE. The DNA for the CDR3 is TGTGCCAGCAGCGACGAGGGGGGGCTTAGCACAGATACGCAGTATTTT. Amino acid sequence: CASSDEGGLSTDTQYF.

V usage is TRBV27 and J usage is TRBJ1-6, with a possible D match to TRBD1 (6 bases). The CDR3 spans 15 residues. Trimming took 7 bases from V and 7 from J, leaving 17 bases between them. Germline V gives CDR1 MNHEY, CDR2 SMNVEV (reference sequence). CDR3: CASTEWTDSNSPLHF. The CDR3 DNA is TGTGCCAGCACCGAATGGACAGACTCGAATTCACCCCTCCACTTT.

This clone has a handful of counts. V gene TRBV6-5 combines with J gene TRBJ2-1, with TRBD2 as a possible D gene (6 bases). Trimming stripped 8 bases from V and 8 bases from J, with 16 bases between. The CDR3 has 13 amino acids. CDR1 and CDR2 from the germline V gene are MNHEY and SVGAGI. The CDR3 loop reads CASPSTSIDEQFF. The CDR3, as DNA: TGTGCCAGCCCCTCGACTAGTATCGATGAGCAGTTCTTC.